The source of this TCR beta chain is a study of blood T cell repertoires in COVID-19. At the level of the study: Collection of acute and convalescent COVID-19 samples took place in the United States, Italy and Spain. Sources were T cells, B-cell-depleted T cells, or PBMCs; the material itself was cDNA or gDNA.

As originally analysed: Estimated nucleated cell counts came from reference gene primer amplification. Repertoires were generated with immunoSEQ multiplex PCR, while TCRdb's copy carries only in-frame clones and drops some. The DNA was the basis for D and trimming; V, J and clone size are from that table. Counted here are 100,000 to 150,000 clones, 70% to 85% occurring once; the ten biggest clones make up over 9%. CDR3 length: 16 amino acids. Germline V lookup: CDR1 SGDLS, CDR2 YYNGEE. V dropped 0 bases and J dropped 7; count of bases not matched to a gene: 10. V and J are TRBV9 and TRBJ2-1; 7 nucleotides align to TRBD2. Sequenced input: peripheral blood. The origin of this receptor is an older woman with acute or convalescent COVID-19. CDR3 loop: CASSVVGGWNGNEQFF. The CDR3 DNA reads TGTGCCAGCAGCGTAGTGGGAGGGTGGAACGGTAATGAGCAGTTCTTC.